The clone carrying this T cell receptor (beta chain) occurred a few times. The source of the sample is a study of blood T cell repertoires in COVID-19. For the study at large: The study drew acute and convalescent COVID-19 samples from the United States, Italy and Spain. PBMCs, B-cell-depleted T cells, or T cells were the source of the cDNA or gDNA that made up the material.

How the authors handled the data: Amplification with reference gene primers provided the estimates of nucleated cell counts. Method: immunoSEQ multiplex PCR; TCRdb's copy keeps in-frame clones and lacks some. The DNA was the basis for D and trimming; V, J and clone size are from that table. The sample contains around 370,000 clones, around nine tenths of which appear only once. This sequence originates from a woman younger than 30 who had recovered from COVID-19. Sequenced: peripheral blood.

The CDR3 DNA reads as TGCGCCAGCAGCCAAACTATTACTACGGGCAATGAGCAGTTCTTC. Protein: CASSQTITTGNEQFF. The chain employs TRBV4-1 and TRBJ2-1; D unresolved. Looked up from germline, CDR1 is MGHRA and CDR2 is YSYEKL. The CDR3 has 15 residues. V shed 2 bases and J shed 6 bases, with 14 bases lying between them.